The clone carrying this T cell receptor beta chain was observed at least ten times. The CDR3 sequence is 12 residues long. Germline loops: CDR1 SQVTM, CDR2 ANQGSEA. The V and J ends lost 0 bases and 4 bases respectively, with 6 bases between them. As part of library construction, unique molecular identifiers were attached to individual cDNA molecules. TCRdb re-called the 5' RACE reads through MiXCR, storing one row per CDR3 protein. This table has about 100,000 distinct CDR3 sequences, less than 15% appearing once. The entry originates in a study of early T cells in non-severe SARS-CoV-2 infection. Study summary: Unsorted whole-blood RNA was sequenced in bulk, leaving chains unpaired.

Material for sequencing was whole blood. The chain links TRBV29-1 to TRBJ1-2; D unresolved. The TCR originated in an adult who was a healthcare worker with PCR-confirmed SARS-CoV-2 infection or an uninfected control (not recorded which). CDR3 DNA sequence: TGCAGCGTTGAAGATAGCAGCTATGGCTACACCTTC. Residues: CSVEDSSYGYTF. The variable domain in full, with the rest retrieved from reference TRBV29-1 and TRBJ1-2, is SAVISQKPSRDICQRGTSLTIQCQVDSQVTMMFWYRQQPGQSLTLIATANQGSEATYESGFVIDKFPISRPNLTFSTLTVSNMSPEDSSIYLCSVEDSSYGYTFGSGTRLTVV.